These T cell receptor beta chains were read from a single sample in a study of blood T cell repertoires in COVID-19. The method was immunoSEQ multiplex PCR; TCRdb's version includes in-frame clones alone and lacks a portion of them. The sample has more than 100,000 clones; about 82% are singletons. Specimen: peripheral blood. The receptors shown here come from a man aged 60 to 69 with active or convalescent COVID-19. Both conserved end residues are part of each CDR3. The D gene is left open where the match is weak. Some rows have no size entry. The others give once, few or many, or a class for an expanded clone.

size | J | V | D | DNA | CDR3
NA | TRBJ2-1 | TRBV11-3 | TRBD1 | TGTGCCAGCAGCTTAGTCCCAGGGGGAGTGTTTGGATCCTACAATGAGCAGTTCTTC | CASSLVPGGVFGSYNEQFF
NA | TRBJ2-3 | TRBV15 | TRBD2 | TGTGCCACCAGACAGGGACTAGCGGGAGAAGCGCAGTATTTT | CATRQGLAGEAQYF
NA | TRBJ1-1 | TRBV27 | NA | TGTGCCAGCAGTTATGCCGAGGGTCCGAAAAACACTGAAGCTTTCTTT | CASSYAEGPKNTEAFF
few | TRBJ2-7 | TRBV9 | TRBD2 | TGTGCCAGCAGCCCCCGAGGACTAGTCAACGAGCAGTACTTC | CASSPRGLVNEQYF
few | TRBJ1-5 | TRBV12-3/TRBV12-4 | NA | TGTGCCAGCAGTTTACCGGGCGCGGGACCCCAGCATTTT | CASSLPGAGPQHF
few | TRBJ2-3 | TRBV7-9 | NA | TGTGCCAGCAGCCCCAGGATAGCGACAGATACGCAGTATTTT | CASSPRIATDTQYF
NA | TRBJ2-3 | TRBV29-1 | TRBD1 | TGCAGCGGGAGGACAGGGAGGACAGATACGCAGTATTTT | CSGRTGRTDTQYF
once | TRBJ1-1 | TRBV7-2 | TRBD1 | TGTGCCAGCAGCTTTGGGACAGGGTATACTGAAGCTTTCTTT | CASSFGTGYTEAFF
NA | TRBJ2-3 | TRBV27 | TRBD2 | TGTGCCAGCAGTTTATCAGGACTAGGAGAATTTCTAGATACGCAGTATTTT | CASSLSGLGEFLDTQYF
NA | TRBJ2-2 | TRBV9 | TRBD2 | TGTGCCAGCAGCGCTGGGGCAGCGACTAGCGGCGGCGGGGAGCTGTTTTTT | CASSAGAATSGGGELFF
few | TRBJ2-5 | TRBV18 | NA | TGTGCCAGCTCGAGGAGTTCCCAAGAGACCCAGTACTTC | CASSRSSQETQYF
once | TRBJ2-3 | TRBV3-1/TRBV3-2 | TRBD1 | TGTGCCAGCAGCCAAAAGGGGGCGGATACGCAGTATTTT | CASSQKGADTQYF
NA | TRBJ1-1 | TRBV5-1 | NA | TGCGCCAGCAGCTCGGGGGAGAGGTCTGAAGCTTTCTTT | CASSSGERSEAFF
NA | TRBJ2-7 | TRBV3-1/TRBV3-2 | NA | TGTGCCAGCAGCCCCTACTCACGGAGCGAGCAGTACTTC | CASSPYSRSEQYF
NA | TRBJ2-1 | TRBV5-1 | TRBD2 | TGCGCCAGCAGGGCGGCGGGAGGATCCTACAATGAGCAGTTCTTC | CASRAAGGSYNEQFF
NA | TRBJ1-2 | TRBV24-1 | TRBD1 | TGTGCCACCAGTGATCCGGGACAGGTCTATGGCTACACCTTC | CATSDPGQVYGYTF
NA | TRBJ2-3 | TRBV7-2 | TRBD2 | TGTGCCAGCAGCCTAAGAGCGGGAGGCTCAGATACGCAGTATTTT | CASSLRAGGSDTQYF
NA | TRBJ1-2 | TRBV5-4 | TRBD1 | TGTGCCAGCAGCTTGACCGGACAGGGAGATGGCTACACCTTC | CASSLTGQGDGYTF
NA | TRBJ2-1 | TRBV11-3 | TRBD2 | TGTGCCAGCAGCCCCTCGACTAGCGGGGAGTACAATGAGCAGTTCTTC | CASSPSTSGEYNEQFF
NA | TRBJ2-2 | TRBV2 | TRBD2 | TGTGCCAGCAACCCGGGAGGGCCTATAGGGGAGCTGTTTTTT | CASNPGGPIGELFF
NA | TRBJ2-5 | TRBV3-1/TRBV3-2 | TRBD1 | TGTGCCAGCAGCAAACTGGACAGGGAAGGAGAGACCCAGTACTTC | CASSKLDREGETQYF
NA | TRBJ1-2 | TRBV5-6 | TRBD1 | TGTGCCAGCAGCTTACGGGACAGCTACTATGGCTACACCTTC | CASSLRDSYYGYTF
NA | TRBJ1-2 | TRBV12-3/TRBV12-4 | NA | TGTGCCAGCAGTTTAGAGGCAGGGGAAGGCTACACCTTC | CASSLEAGEGYTF
NA | TRBJ2-3 | TRBV7-3 | NA | TGTGCCAGCAGCCTACAGGGCCCTAGTGCAGATACGCAGTATTTT | CASSLQGPSADTQYF
NA | TRBJ1-2 | TRBV4-1 | TRBD1 | TGCGCCAGCAGCGGGGGGACAGGGGACAACTATGGCTACACCTTC | CASSGGTGDNYGYTF
NA | TRBJ2-1 | TRBV7-2 | NA | TGTGCCAGCAGCTTAGACGAGACAAGGGAGCAGTTCTTC | CASSLDETREQFF
many | TRBJ2-7 | TRBV25-1 | NA | TGTGCCAGCAGTGAATCACGCGGCAGGGGCAACGAGCAGTACTTC | CASSESRGRGNEQYF
NA | TRBJ2-2 | TRBV10-3 | TRBD1 | TGTGCCATCAGTGAGTTGAGGACAGGGCTCGGGGAGCTGTTTTTT | CAISELRTGLGELFF
NA | TRBJ2-2 | TRBV5-1 | TRBD1 | TGCGCCAGCAGCCCCGGGACAGGGGCGAACACCGGGGAGCTGTTTTTT | CASSPGTGANTGELFF
few | TRBJ2-3 | TRBV6-2/TRBV6-3 | NA | TGTGCCAGCAGTTACTCGACCAGCGCAGATACGCAGTATTTT | CASSYSTSADTQYF
NA | TRBJ2-1 | TRBV7-8 | NA | TGTGCCAGCAGCTTTGGGGCGTACAATGAGCAGTTCTTC | CASSFGAYNEQFF
few | TRBJ2-1 | TRBV10-3 | TRBD1 | TGTGCCATCAACAACCAAGACAGGGATGGGGAGCAGTTCTTC | CAINNQDRDGEQFF
NA | TRBJ2-2 | TRBV7-2 | NA | TGTGCCAGCAGCTCTATCCGGGGTACCGGGGAGCTGTTTTTT | CASSSIRGTGELFF
once | TRBJ2-3 | TRBV6-2/TRBV6-3 | TRBD2 | TGTGCCAGCAGTTCTAGCGGGACCGGGGCAGATACGCAGTATTTT | CASSSSGTGADTQYF
NA | TRBJ2-7 | TRBV10-3 | NA | TGTGCCATCAGTGAGGCCTTGAGCTCCTACGAGCAGTACTTC | CAISEALSSYEQYF
NA | TRBJ1-4 | TRBV5-1 | NA | TGCGCCAGCAGCTTCGACACAACTAATGAAAAACTGTTTTTT | CASSFDTTNEKLFF